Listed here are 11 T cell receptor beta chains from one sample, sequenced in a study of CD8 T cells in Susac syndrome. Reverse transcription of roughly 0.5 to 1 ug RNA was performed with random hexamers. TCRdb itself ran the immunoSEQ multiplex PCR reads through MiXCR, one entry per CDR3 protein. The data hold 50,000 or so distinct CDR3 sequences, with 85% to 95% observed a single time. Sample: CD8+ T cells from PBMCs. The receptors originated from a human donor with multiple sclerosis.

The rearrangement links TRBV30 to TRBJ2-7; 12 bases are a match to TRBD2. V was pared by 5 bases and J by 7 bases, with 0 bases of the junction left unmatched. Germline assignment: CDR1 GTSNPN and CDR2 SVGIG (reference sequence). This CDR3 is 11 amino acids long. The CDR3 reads CAWGTSGEQYF. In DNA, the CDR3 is TGTGCCTGGGGGACTAGCGGGGAGCAGTACTTC.

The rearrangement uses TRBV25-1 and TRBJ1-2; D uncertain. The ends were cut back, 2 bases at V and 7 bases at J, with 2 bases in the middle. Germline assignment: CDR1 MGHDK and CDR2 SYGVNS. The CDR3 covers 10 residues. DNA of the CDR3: TGTGCCAGCAGTGAAGGTGGCTACACCTTC. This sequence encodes CASSEGGYTF.

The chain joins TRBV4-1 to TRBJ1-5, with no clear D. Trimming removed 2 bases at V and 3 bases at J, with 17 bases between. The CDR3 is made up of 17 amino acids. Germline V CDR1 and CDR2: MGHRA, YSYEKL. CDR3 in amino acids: CASSQPLGGLDNQPQHF. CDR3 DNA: TGCGCCAGCAGCCAACCTCTCGGAGGGCTCGACAATCAGCCCCAGCATTTT.

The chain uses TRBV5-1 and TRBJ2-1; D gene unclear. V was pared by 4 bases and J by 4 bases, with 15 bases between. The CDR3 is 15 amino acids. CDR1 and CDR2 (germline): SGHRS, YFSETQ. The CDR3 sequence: CASSLPWDVYNEQFF. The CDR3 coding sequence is TGCGCCAGCAGCCTCCCTTGGGATGTGTACAATGAGCAGTTCTTC.

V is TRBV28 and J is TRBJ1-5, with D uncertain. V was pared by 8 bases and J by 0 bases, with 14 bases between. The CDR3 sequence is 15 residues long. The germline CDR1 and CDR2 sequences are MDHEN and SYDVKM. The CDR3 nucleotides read TGTGCCAGCCGCCAGGCAGTTTATAGCAATCAGCCCCAGCATTTT. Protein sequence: CASRQAVYSNQPQHF. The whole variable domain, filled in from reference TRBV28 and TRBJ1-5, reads DVKVTQSSRYLVKRTGEKVFLECVQDMDHENMFWYRQDPGLGLRLIYFSYDVKMKEKGDIPEGYSVSREKKERFSLILESASTNQTSMYLCASRQAVYSNQPQHFGDGTRLSIL.

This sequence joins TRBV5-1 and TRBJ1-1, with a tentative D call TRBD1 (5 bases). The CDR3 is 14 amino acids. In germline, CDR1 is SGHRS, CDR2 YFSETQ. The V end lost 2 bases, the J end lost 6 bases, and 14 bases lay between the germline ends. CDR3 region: CASSFQGVWAEAFF. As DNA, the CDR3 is TGCGCCAGCAGCTTCCAGGGTGTTTGGGCTGAAGCTTTCTTT.

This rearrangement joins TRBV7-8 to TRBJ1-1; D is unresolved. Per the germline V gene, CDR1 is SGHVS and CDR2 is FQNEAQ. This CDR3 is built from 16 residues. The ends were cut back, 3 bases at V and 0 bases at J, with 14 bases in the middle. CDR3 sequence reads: CASSFVPTEMNTEAFF. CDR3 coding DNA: TGTGCCAGCAGCTTTGTTCCGACTGAGATGAACACTGAAGCTTTCTTT.

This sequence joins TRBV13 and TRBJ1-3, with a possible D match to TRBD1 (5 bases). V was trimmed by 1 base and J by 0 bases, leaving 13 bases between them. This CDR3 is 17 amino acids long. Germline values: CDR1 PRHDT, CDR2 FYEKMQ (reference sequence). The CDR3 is CASSLDWGQSSGNTIYF. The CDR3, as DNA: TGTGCCAGCAGCTTAGATTGGGGCCAAAGCTCTGGAAACACCATATATTTT.

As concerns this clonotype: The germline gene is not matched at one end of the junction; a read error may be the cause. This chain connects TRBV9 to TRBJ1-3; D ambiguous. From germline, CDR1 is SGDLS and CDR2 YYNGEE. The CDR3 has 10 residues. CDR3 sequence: CASSSLEGNF. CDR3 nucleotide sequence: TGTGCCAGCAGCTCCCTGGAAGGGAATTTT.

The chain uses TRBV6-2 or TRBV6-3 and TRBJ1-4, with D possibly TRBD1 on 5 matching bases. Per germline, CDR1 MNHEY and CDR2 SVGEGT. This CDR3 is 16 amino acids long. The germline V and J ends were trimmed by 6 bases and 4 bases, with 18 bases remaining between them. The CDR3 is CASSPADRDLNEKLFF. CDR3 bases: TGTGCCAGCAGCCCCGCCGACAGAGACCTTAATGAAAAACTGTTTTTT.

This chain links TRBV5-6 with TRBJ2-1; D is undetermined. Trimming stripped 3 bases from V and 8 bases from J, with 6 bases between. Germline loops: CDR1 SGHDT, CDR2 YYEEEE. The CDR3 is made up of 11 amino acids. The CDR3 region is CASSWTHEQFF. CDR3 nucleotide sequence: TGTGCCAGCAGCTGGACCCATGAGCAGTTCTTC.